This entry describes one T cell receptor (beta chain). Its specific antigen is unknown. The record has no base qualities; no much larger clone is one base away. This sample includes further DNA sequences coding for the same CDR3. The source of the sample is a study of shared clonotypes between healthy human individuals (dated by TCRdb to 2018 to 2021). Context from the whole study: A couple of women and a few men aged 18 to 49 years were included in the cohort. For each donor, CD4 naive and CD4 memory were each given three plates, CD8 naive was given two plates, and CD8 memory was given one plate. To increase sequencing depth and limit assay-specific biases, TCR repertoire library preparation and sequencing were carried out by different laboratories using diverse techniques. Between about 0.8 and 9 billion PBMCs per donor were obtained by leukapheresis. To estimate repertoire size and how much clonotypes are shared between individuals, the study performed deep sequencing of blood TCR repertoires from roughly five healthy adults. Broad study findings and their caveats: Larger estimated clonotype richness was generally found for naive subsets than for memory subsets. Higher generation probabilities were observed for clonotypes shared by all four sorted-subset donors than for non-shared clonotypes. Incomplete sequencing was indicated by rarefaction of sorted-subset datasets, despite the large sequencing depth. Pairwise subsampling led to the expectation that sequencing depth would affect the degree of clonotype sharing among donors. The small number of donors limited the genetic and exposure-history diversity represented. Sharing across a handful of donors was observed for about 5% of naive CD4, 3.5% of naive CD8, 2.3% of memory CD4, and about 0.4% of memory CD8 clonotypes. Sampling was limited to blood, and TCR repertoires in tissue likely differ from TCR repertoires in blood.

Healthy HIV-negative adults with no recently reported acute infections or vaccinations were included as donors. Only Caucasian adults living in Nashville, Tennessee, USA were represented among the donors. CD4+ T cells were enriched by magnetic negative selection, after which naive cells were positively selected on CD45RA and the negative fraction was taken as the memory subset. After blood collection by leukapheresis, PBMCs were isolated using Ficoll-Histopaque density gradient centrifugation and then cryopreserved in the vapor phase of liquid nitrogen. Purity and quantity of every magnetically sorted T cell population were checked by analytical flow cytometry. Genomic DNA was isolated from every sorted fraction and measured by UV absorbance on a Nanodrop 2000c. Using the deep immunoSEQ assay, multiplex PCR amplified TCR CDR3 regions from genomic DNA. Genomic DNA extracted from each cell subset was distributed evenly over all wells of several immunoSEQ 96-well plates, and each plate served as one replicate. Each replicate PCR for sorted subsets received approximately 200 ng genomic DNA, equal to roughly 33,000 T cell genomes. Purified libraries were quantified with a Qubit 3.0 fluorometer, sized on a Bioanalyzer 2100, and re-quantified with the KAPA Library Quantification kit. Every immunoSEQ 96-well plate was sequenced on a separate single-read 150-cycle Illumina NextSeq 550 flow cell. In the paper's pipeline: Because only junctional sequences without quality scores were contained in the immunoSEQ output, filtering matching that applied to full-length reads could not be performed. To assign V/J genes and CDR3, sequences were annotated against IMGT germline references using PyIR, a Python wrapper for IgBLAST v1.9. Reads were filtered out if the reads had weak V/J assignments (E-value above 1e-6), no CDR3, stop codons, out-of-frame junctions, or ambiguous translated residues. V3J clonotypes were defined as sequences sharing the same inferred V gene, J gene, and CDR3 amino acid sequence. Percentage overlap between repertoires was computed as shared unique clonotypes divided by the size of the smaller repertoire. Richness of each repertoire was evaluated using RTK rarefaction, the Chao1 estimator, and Recon v2.1 estimates of unobserved clonotypes. Generation probabilities for all TCRbeta clonotypes obtained by the gDNA method from a few donors were computed using OLGA. The immuneACCESS repertoire file appears here via TCRdb, limited to in-frame rearrangements. These files lack a portion of the clones; in checked studies, under half of the deficit traces to unresolved V genes, and the cause of the others is not known. The D gene and trimming were derived from the DNA, and the V and J assignments and clone size from that table. The sample yields 900,000 to 1,200,000 clones; 78% were counted once. The top ten constitute 0.55% to 0.7% of the sample.

CDR1 MNHNY and CDR2 SVGAGI were looked up in the germline V gene (reference sequence). The CDR3 goes from the cysteine to the phenylalanine over 10 residues. The retained sequence is limited to the CDR3, 30 bases, with the frame set at the first base. The trim is 8 bases for V and 3 bases for J, with a gap of 4 bases between the germline ends. This chain is built from TRBV6-6 and TRBJ2-5; the D gene is not confidently resolved. The specimen sequenced was memory CD4+ T cells from PBMCs. The sample's cell subset or site label, decoded: CD45RA-negative fraction. The source is a man aged 18 to 29 in good health. Some clones in this sample may be carry-over from other donors' samples. The CDR3 reads as follows: CASGKETQYF. The bases read TGTGCCAGCGGTAAAGAGACCCAGTACTTC.